This T cell receptor (beta chain) was profiled in a study of cytomegalovirus exposure and HLA in healthy donors. On this clone: The antigen is undetermined.

Study-wide results and caveats: Fewer N-insertions than the roughly 630-donor mean were reportedly shown by an Asian-associated ancestry cluster in a later analysis.

A multiplex PCR was run with 60 Vbeta primers and 13 Jbeta primers. Clones were sequenced by immunoSEQ multiplex PCR, and TCRdb holds only the in-frame ones, with some missing. Of about 130,000 clones in the sample, roughly 80% were seen once. Sampled while nominally healthy, donors likely had unrecorded immune exposures. Trimming at V came to 5 bases and at J to 3 bases, leaving 4 bases not matched to a gene. Germline values: CDR1 SQVTM, CDR2 ANQGSEA. The CDR3 is 13 amino acids. The genes are TRBV29-1 and TRBJ2-1; TRBD2 agrees at 7 bases. The receptor was derived from a middle-aged man in good health and CMV-seronegative. What was sequenced was PBMCs. This chain's CDR3 is CSVTPSGYNEQFF. Here the CDR3 DNA reads TGCAGCGTTACTCCTAGCGGCTACAATGAGCAGTTCTTC.